This paragraph reports one TCR beta chain. The data were obtained in a study of T cell responses to AZD1222 COVID-19 vaccine. The germline CDR1 and CDR2 sequences are SEHNR and FQNEAQ (reference sequence). The CDR3 loop spans 16 amino acids. The V gene lost 5 bases and the J gene lost 2 bases, with 17 bases spanning the gap. Method: immunoSEQ multiplex PCR; TCRdb's copy keeps in-frame clones and lacks some. Here the sample spans around 72,000 clones, roughly four fifths being singletons. The sequencing used peripheral blood, collected on day 0 of AZD1222 vaccination. The chain couples TRBV7-9 to TRBJ2-3, with D possibly being TRBD1 (5 bases). The sequence was obtained from an adult in good health. CDR3 residues: CASSNVGGALTDTQYF. As DNA, the CDR3 is TGTGCCAGCAGCAACGTTGGTGGGGCCCTCACAGATACGCAGTATTTT.